This is a list of T cell receptor beta chains from one sample in a study of blood T cell repertoires in COVID-19. Method: immunoSEQ multiplex PCR; TCRdb's copy keeps in-frame clones and lacks some. The data show about 39,000 clones, about 94% seen once. The sample taken for sequencing was peripheral blood. These receptor sequences come from a human donor with active COVID-19. The donor label of this sample is uncertain. Both conserved end residues are part of each CDR3.

v_call: TRBV29-1
j_call: TRBJ2-7
cdr3_aa: CSVIQAEQYF

v_call: TRBV14
j_call: TRBJ2-3
cdr3_aa: CASSLWGADTQYF

v_call: TRBV30
j_call: TRBJ1-2
cdr3_aa: CAWSGTWDRPWLYGYTF

v_call: TRBV7-9
j_call: TRBJ2-6
cdr3_aa: CASSPGQGNSGANVLTF

v_call: TRBV2
j_call: TRBJ2-2
cdr3_aa: CASNLAGGGGGELFF

v_call: TRBV10-3
j_call: TRBJ2-3
cdr3_aa: CAISETKTSGGTTDTQYF

v_call: TRBV7-2
j_call: TRBJ2-7
cdr3_aa: CASSLRQVVYEQYF

v_call: TRBV27
j_call: TRBJ1-6
cdr3_aa: CASVRQVSYNSPLHF

v_call: TRBV29-1
j_call: TRBJ1-4
cdr3_aa: CSALGGEKLFF

v_call: TRBV10-3
j_call: TRBJ1-6
cdr3_aa: CAISESTGAPLHF

v_call: TRBV19
j_call: TRBJ2-6
cdr3_aa: CASSQGRVSGANVLTF

v_call: TRBV12-3/TRBV12-4
j_call: TRBJ1-2
cdr3_aa: CASSFQGVDGYTF

v_call: TRBV4-1
j_call: TRBJ1-3
cdr3_aa: CASSQSADRTYSGNTIYF

v_call: TRBV5-5
j_call: TRBJ1-5
cdr3_aa: CASSSPGDQPQHF

v_call: TRBV15
j_call: TRBJ2-1
cdr3_aa: CATSREAGVGNEQFF

v_call: TRBV7-9
j_call: TRBJ2-7
cdr3_aa: CASSLSAGVPHEQYF

v_call: TRBV4-2
j_call: TRBJ2-3
cdr3_aa: CASSLEWRGGAADTQYF

v_call: TRBV4-1
j_call: TRBJ2-5
cdr3_aa: CASSQDEGETQYF

v_call: TRBV29-1
j_call: TRBJ2-2
cdr3_aa: CSVAGLARTGELFF

v_call: TRBV12-3/TRBV12-4
j_call: TRBJ1-3
cdr3_aa: CASRRSSGNTIYF

v_call: TRBV7-2
j_call: TRBJ2-1
cdr3_aa: CASSSSLIGSYNEQFF

v_call: TRBV5-6
j_call: TRBJ1-6
cdr3_aa: CASSFRAVNSPLHF

v_call: TRBV2
j_call: TRBJ2-1
cdr3_aa: CASSVSYSYNEQFF